These 19 T cell receptor beta chains came from one sample sequenced in a study of tumor and adjacent non-tumor tissue in lung cancer. This sample's RNA came from whole unsorted tissue. Three rounds of nested PCR, following a modified ARM-PCR protocol, produced the TCRbeta library. In TCRdb, the multiplex PCR reads were re-called with MiXCR into one record per CDR3 protein. The data hold 200,000 or so distinct CDR3 sequences, with 71% observed a single time. The specimen sequenced was lung tumor tissue. These receptors were collected from a man aged 55 to 69 with non-small cell lung cancer.

This clonotype was seen once. In this CDR3 the conserved last residue, phenylalanine or tryptophan, is missing, so a read error is likely. V usage is TRBV12-3 or TRBV12-4 and J usage is TRBJ2-1, with D perhaps matching TRBD2 (5 bases). The CDR3 extends over 15 amino acids. With 7 bases removed from V and 7 bases from J, the gap between germline ends came to 20 bases. DNA for the CDR3: TGTGCCAGCACCTTGGAGGACGGGGAAAGTAATGAGCAGTTCATC. Encoded protein: CASTLEDGESNEQFI.

Notes on this clonotype: At one boundary the junction diverges from the germline segment, which might be a read error. J is TRBJ1-1 and V is TRBV29-1; D unresolved. The germline CDR1 and CDR2 sequences are SQVTM and ANQGSEA. This CDR3 has 13 amino acids. This CDR3 is CSVVGIENTEAFF. CDR3 DNA sequence: TGCAGTGTTGTCGGGATAGAGAACACTGAAGCTTTCTTT.

Within the sample, this clonotype is medium-sized (0.01 to 0.1%). CDR3 protein: CASIFSRTGTVGTGELFF. CDR3 sequence (DNA): TGTGCCAGCATCTTCTCCCGAACCGGGACAGTGGGTACCGGGGAGCTGTTTTTT. V is TRBV12-3 or TRBV12-4 and J is TRBJ2-2; 7 nucleotides match TRBD1. With V trimmed by 7 bases and J by 5 bases, 19 bases remained unmatched. The CDR3 contains 18 residues.

V usage is TRBV19 and J usage is TRBJ2-1, with 7 bases identical to TRBD1. Looked up from germline, CDR1 is LNHDA and CDR2 is SQIVND (reference sequence). CDR3 length equals 15 residues. J was trimmed by 6 bases and V by 3 bases; bases with no gene match: 8. The CDR3: CASSILTGLSNEQFF. The CDR3 nucleotides read TGTGCCAGTAGTATTCTGACAGGGTTAAGCAATGAGCAGTTCTTC.

Turning to this clonotype: A much bigger clone sits one base away, suggesting this may be a read error. The rearrangement links TRBV5-4 to TRBJ2-7; D not resolved. The CDR3 covers 11 residues. V lost 4 bases and J lost 5, with 7 bases in between. Per the germline V gene, CDR1 is SGHNT and CDR2 is YYREEE (reference sequence). Written as DNA, the CDR3 is TGTGCCAGCAGCAACGACCACGAGCAGTACTTC. It is translated as CASSNDHEQYF.

The chain carries TRBV4-2 and TRBJ2-7; tentatively, D is TRBD2 (6 bases). V was cut by 4 bases and J by 1 base, with 17 bases left in between. The germline CDR1 and CDR2 sequences are LGHNA and YNFKEQ. The CDR3 has 16 residues. The CDR3 sequence is CASSLTRASASYEQYF. CDR3 in DNA: TGTGCCAGCAGCCTTACTCGGGCTAGCGCATCCTACGAGCAGTACTTC.

Worth noting for this clonotype: Just one base apart from a much larger clone, this may be a read error. The genes are TRBV12-3 or TRBV12-4 and TRBJ1-5; no definite D call. There are 15 residues in the CDR3. V lost 5 bases, J lost 6 bases, and 17 bases lay in between. CDR3 loop: CASSVAKGYSQPQHF. Written as DNA, the CDR3 is TGTGCCAGCAGTGTCGCCAAGGGTTACAGTCAGCCCCAGCATTTT.

To note about this clonotype: This may stem from a read error, because a much larger clone lies one nucleotide away. In DNA, the CDR3 is TGCAGTGTTAGAGATCGGTTACTCGGTGGCTACACCTTC. It yields the protein CSVRDRLLGGYTF. V and J are TRBV20-1 and TRBJ1-2; D is ambiguous. This CDR3 has 13 residues. CDR1 is DFQATT, CDR2 SNEGSKA, per germline (reference sequence).

The V and J genes are TRBV6-1 and TRBJ1-5; D is unclear. Germline CDR1 is MNHNS and CDR2 is SASEGT. Deletions cut 2 bases from V and 11 bases from J, with 19 bases between. CDR3 length: 15 residues. The CDR3 loop reads CASSEQRWSMRAQHF. The CDR3 region has the DNA TGTGCCAGCAGTGAACAGCGGTGGTCAATGCGGGCCCAGCATTTT.

This chain uses TRBV24-1 with TRBJ2-2, with a tentative D call TRBD1 (5 bases). In germline, CDR1 is KGHDR, CDR2 SFDVKD. The CDR3 is 15 residues long. The ends were cut back, 0 bases at V and 4 bases at J, with 8 bases in the middle. The CDR3 protein is CATSDLQGSTGELFF. Here the CDR3 DNA reads TGTGCCACCAGTGATTTGCAGGGATCCACCGGGGAGCTGTTTTTT.

This chain connects TRBV12-3 or TRBV12-4 to TRBJ2-3; the D is unclear. Trimming left V 7 bases short and J 5 bases short, with 13 bases between. CDR3 length: 13 amino acids. The CDR3 nucleotides read TGTGCCAGCACCCACGTTAACATAGATACGCAGTATTTT. This gives the protein CASTHVNIDTQYF.

On this clonotype itself: This sequence may be a read error, since a much larger clone differs from it by one base. The chain has TRBV20-1 and TRBJ1-6, with D possibly being TRBD1 (6 bases). The CDR3 totals 17 residues. Germline-derived CDR1 and CDR2 are DFQATT and SNEGSKA (reference sequence). Trimming left V 0 bases short and J 0 bases short, with 12 bases between. The DNA of the CDR3 is TGCAGTGCTAGAGACAGGGGAATTAGCTCCTATAATTCACCCCTCCACTTT. It translates to CSARDRGISSYNSPLHF.

The table lists this clonotype with a few counts. The missing conserved phenylalanine or tryptophan at the end of this CDR3 makes a read error likely. V and J are TRBV4-3 and TRBJ2-4; 7 bases match TRBD2. J gave up 4 bases and V 4 bases, and 4 bases lay outside the gene matches. Germline V gene lookup returns CDR1 LGHNA and CDR2 YSLEER. The CDR3 spans 14 residues. CDR3 residues: CASSRTSVKNIQYL. The CDR3 region has the DNA TGCGCCAGCAGCCGCACTAGCGTAAAAAACATTCAGTACCTC.

A word on this clonotype: A much larger clone differs by one base, so this may be a read error. This rearrangement joins TRBV29-1 to TRBJ2-3; 9 positions match TRBD1. Germline V gene data show CDR1 as SQVTM and CDR2 as ANQGSEA. V shed 7 bases, J shed 6 bases, and the junction held 11 bases outside the gene matches. The CDR3 is made up of 14 amino acids. CDR3 coding DNA: TGCAGCGCCGACAAGGGACAGGGATCGGATACGCAGTATTTT. Translation gives CSADKGQGSDTQYF.

At least ten counts were recorded for this clonotype. This chain connects TRBV6-5 to TRBJ2-6, with 7 bases identical to TRBD1. Germline V CDR1 and CDR2: MNHEY, SVGAGI. The CDR3 covers 16 residues. With 5 bases clipped from V and 0 bases from J, the junction kept 4 bases outside the gene matches. CDR3 in DNA: TGTGCCAGCAGTGGACAGGCCATCTCTGGGGCCAACGTCCTGACTTTC. Translating gives CASSGQAISGANVLTF.

This clonotype has just one count. The junction and the germline gene differ at one end; a read error may be behind it. The chain is built from TRBV11-2 and TRBJ1-1, with D perhaps TRBD1 (5 bases). CDR1 is SGHAT and CDR2 is FQNNGV in the germline V gene. This CDR3 region has 13 residues. The CDR3 region is CASSFRGAFEPFF. As DNA, the CDR3 is TGTGCCAGCAGCTTCCGTGGGGCATTTGAACCTTTCTTT.

In the case of this clonotype: The CDR3 does not close with the conserved phenylalanine or tryptophan, likely indicating a read error. The gene calls are TRBV12-3 or TRBV12-4 and TRBJ1-6, with D possibly TRBD1 on 6 matching bases. The CDR3 loop spans 14 amino acids. The germline V and J ends were trimmed by 3 bases and 9 bases, with 12 bases remaining between them. The CDR3 region has the DNA TGTGCCAGCAGTTTGGACAGTATAGTTTCACCCCTCCACTAT. This encodes CASSLDSIVSPLHY.

This clonotype was detected ten times or more. This chain connects TRBV20-1 to TRBJ2-1; TRBD2 matches 9 bases. This CDR3 is 16 amino acids long. V was pared by 6 bases and J by 8 bases, with 17 bases of the junction left unmatched. Per the germline V gene, CDR1 is DFQATT and CDR2 is SNEGSKA (reference sequence). CDR3 in DNA: TGCAGTGCCCCCGGAGCTAGCGGGACGACGGGGGATGAGCAGTTCTTC. It encodes CSAPGASGTTGDEQFF.

The gene calls are TRBV20-1 and TRBJ1-1; possible D gene TRBD1, 6 bases. Germline CDR1 DFQATT, CDR2 SNEGSKA (reference sequence). V was pared by 3 bases and J by 7 bases, with 18 bases between. This CDR3 contains 14 residues. Written as DNA, the CDR3 is TGCAGTGCTAGGGGGGGCGGGGCGTCGTATGAAGCTTTCTTT. It encodes CSARGGGASYEAFF.